This TCR beta chain was retrieved from a study of T-cell memory formation after mild COVID-19. Overall study findings and caveats: Shrinking CD4+ clones were chiefly CM and EM; CD8+ ones were chiefly EMRA.

V shed 8 bases, J shed 9 bases, and the junction held 7 bases outside the gene matches. The germline V gene encodes CDR1 SNHLY and CDR2 FYNNEI. CDR3 length: 14 residues. TCRdb re-called the 5' RACE reads with MiXCR, one entry per CDR3 protein. The sample yields 190,000 or so distinct CDR3 sequences, about 10% seen once. Comments on this clonotype: Its antigen remains unknown.

The chain links TRBV2 to TRBJ1-6; 10 positions match TRBD1. The source is a man aged 18-30 years who had mild COVID-19 (a few samples of this study predate the infection). Cell type and time point are not known. Sequenced: PBMCs or a T cell subset sorted from them (not recorded which). CDR3 protein: CASLGTGVGSPLHF. CDR3 sequence (DNA): TGTGCCAGCCTAGGGACAGGGGTAGGTTCACCCCTCCACTTT. Combining the CDR3 with reference TRBV2 and TRBJ1-6 gives the whole variable domain EPEVTQTPSHQVTQMGQEVILRCVPISNHLYFYWYRQILGQKVEFLVSFYNNEISEKSEIFDDQFSVERPDGSNFTLKIRSTKLEDSAMYFCASLGTGVGSPLHFGNGTRLTVT.